These 21 T cell receptor beta chains were all obtained from the same sample, sequenced in a study of lymphopenia after photon versus proton radiotherapy. TCRdb's table, derived via immunoSEQ multiplex PCR, lists solely in-frame clones and lacks some. The sample has over 15,000 clones, around nine tenths seen once; the top ten hold approximately 11%. The specimen was peripheral blood, collected from a patient treated with proton-based radiotherapy. These receptors all stem from a man aged 65 to 79 with pancreatic cancer.

This clone was seen a single time. This chain links TRBV21-1 with TRBJ1-2; TRBD1 is the table's D call, not checked against the DNA. TRBV21-1 counts as a pseudogene. This CDR3 region has 17 residues. Here the CDR3 reads CASSRTDRDRGEYGYTF. The CDR3 nucleotides are TGTGCCAGCAGCAGGACCGACCGGGACAGGGGTGAATATGGCTACACCTTC.

The chain joins TRBV19 to TRBJ2-7, with 10 positions matching TRBD2. The CDR3 is made up of 15 amino acids. From germline, CDR1 is LNHDA and CDR2 SQIVND (reference sequence). V was pared by 5 bases and J by 6 bases, with 10 bases of the junction left unmatched. The CDR3 sequence: CASSLQREGLPEQYF. The DNA of the CDR3 is TGTGCCAGTAGTTTACAGCGGGAGGGCCTTCCCGAGCAGTACTTC.

This rearrangement joins TRBV7-2 to TRBJ1-5; D call uncertain. V dropped 5 bases and J dropped 6 bases, with 11 bases sitting between them. CDR1 is SGHTA and CDR2 is FQGNSA in the germline V gene. The CDR3 runs to 13 residues. CDR3 DNA: TGTGCCAGCAGCCGGCCGCGGGGTCAGCCCCAGCATTTT. As protein: CASSRPRGQPQHF.

J is TRBJ2-1 and V is TRBV5-1; D is perhaps TRBD1 (6 bases). The length of the CDR3 is 15 residues. V lost 4 bases and J lost 4, with 15 bases in between. Germline CDR1 and CDR2: SGHRS and YFSETQ. This CDR3 is CASSDSGDTYNEQFF. The CDR3 bases are TGCGCCAGCAGCGATTCAGGGGATACTTACAATGAGCAGTTCTTC.

This sequence joins TRBV19 and TRBJ2-3; D is perhaps TRBD2 (6 bases). The CDR3 is 15 amino acids. The germline CDR1 and CDR2 sequences are LNHDA and SQIVND (reference sequence). The germline V and J ends were trimmed by 1 base and 0 bases, with 8 bases remaining between them. CDR3 sequence: CASSIGGVSTDTQYF. The DNA for the CDR3 is TGTGCCAGTAGTATAGGCGGGGTGAGCACAGATACGCAGTATTTT.

The V gene is TRBV5-1, the J gene TRBJ2-2, with D possibly matching TRBD2 (5 bases). Germline V gene sequence: CDR1 SGHRS, CDR2 YFSETQ. CDR3 length equals 12 residues. V lost 4 bases and J lost 7, with 8 bases in between. The CDR3 sequence: CASSLAVGELFF. DNA of the CDR3: TGCGCCAGCAGCCTAGCAGTCGGGGAGCTGTTTTTT.

The chain recombines TRBV6-1 with TRBJ1-2, with 7 bases that match TRBD1. J lost 5 bases, V lost 7 bases, and 7 bases had no gene match. The CDR3 extends over 13 amino acids. Germline V gene data show CDR1 as MNHNS and CDR2 as SASEGT. CDR3 protein: CASTPGTAYGYTF. The CDR3 region has the DNA TGTGCCAGCACCCCGGGGACAGCTTATGGCTACACCTTC.

This CDR3 is CASSLWRGGTGELFF. The CDR3 DNA sequence: TGTGCCAGCAGTCTCTGGCGGGGGGGCACCGGGGAGCTGTTTTTT. This sequence joins TRBV13 and TRBJ2-2, with 9 bases lining up with TRBD2. V shed 6 bases and J 4 bases; nucleotides not matched to a gene: 6. The CDR3 has 15 residues. CDR1 and CDR2 (germline): PRHDT, FYEKMQ (reference sequence).

This chain joins TRBV19 and TRBJ1-1, with TRBD1 matching over 7 bases. Germline values: CDR1 LNHDA, CDR2 SQIVND (reference sequence). Germline trimming cut 5 bases from V and 0 bases from J; bases unmatched to any gene: 3. This CDR3 region has 14 residues. As DNA, the CDR3 is TGTGCCAGTAGTCCGGGACAGATGAACACTGAAGCTTTCTTT. Translating gives CASSPGQMNTEAFF.

V is TRBV11-2 and J is TRBJ2-1, with no clear D. This CDR3 region has 12 residues. Trimming pared 5 bases from V and 8 bases from J, leaving 10 bases between. Per germline, CDR1 SGHAT and CDR2 FQNNGV. The CDR3 nucleotides read TGTGCCAGCAGCCGCTGGCGCCATGAGCAGTTCTTC. It is translated as CASSRWRHEQFF.

The rearrangement links TRBV2 to TRBJ2-6; D may be TRBD1 (6 bases). Per the germline V gene, CDR1 is SNHLY and CDR2 is FYNNEI. V was clipped by 6 bases and J by 0 bases, with 15 bases between them. The CDR3 sequence is 17 residues long. Written as DNA, the CDR3 is TGTGCCAGCAGAGACCATAAGGACAGCTCTGGGGCCAACGTCCTGACTTTC. This gives the protein CASRDHKDSSGANVLTF.

The J gene is TRBJ2-6, the V gene TRBV5-1; 11 nucleotides align to TRBD2. This CDR3 comprises 17 residues. The J segment lost 2 bases and the V segment lost 0 bases, leaving 1 base of the junction unmatched. The germline V gene encodes CDR1 SGHRS and CDR2 YFSETQ. The CDR3 bases are TGCGCCAGCAGCTTGGCACTAGCGGGAGCTGGGGCCAACGTCCTGACTTTC. Translated: CASSLALAGAGANVLTF.

The rearrangement uses TRBV6-1 and TRBJ2-5, with D possibly TRBD1 on 6 matching bases. Germline assignment: CDR1 MNHNS and CDR2 SASEGT. Trimming shortened V by 6 bases and J by 4 bases, and 15 bases separated the two germline ends. The CDR3 has 14 amino acids. The CDR3 region is CASRLRGSSETQYF. For the CDR3, the DNA is TGTGCCAGCAGACTCAGGGGAAGTTCAGAGACCCAGTACTTC.

The chain uses TRBV5-1 and TRBJ2-3, with D maybe TRBD1 (6 bases). The length of the CDR3 is 17 residues. Between the trimmed V and J ends, which lost 0 bases and 0 bases, there was a span of 14 bases. Germline V lookup: CDR1 SGHRS, CDR2 YFSETQ. CDR3 loop: CASSLGAGDLSTDTQYF. The CDR3 DNA reads as TGCGCCAGCAGCTTGGGGGCAGGGGACCTGAGCACAGATACGCAGTATTTT.

This rearrangement joins TRBV7-3 to TRBJ2-3; D might be TRBD1 (6 bases). V lost 4 bases to trimming and J lost 3 bases, with 17 bases between them. The germline V gene has CDR1 SGHTA and CDR2 FQGTGA. There are 16 residues in the CDR3. CDR3 in DNA: TGTGCCAGCAGCTCCCCACAGGGCGAGTGGACAGATACGCAGTATTTT. This gives the protein CASSSPQGEWTDTQYF.

The V and J genes are TRBV5-1 and TRBJ2-7, with a tentative D call TRBD2 (5 bases). The J call is uncertain, as TRBJ2-5 better fits the DNA end. The CDR3 runs to 15 residues. Per the germline V gene, CDR1 is SGHRS and CDR2 is YFSETQ. Written as DNA, the CDR3 is TGCGCCAGCAGCTTGGGGCTAGCCCTTCAAGAGACCCAGTACTTC. This encodes CASSLGLALQETQYF.

CDR3 DNA: TGTGCCAGCAGTGCCCGGACAGGGACTAACTATGGCTACACCTTC. Amino acids: CASSARTGTNYGYTF. The V gene is TRBV2, the J gene TRBJ1-2; 8 bases fit TRBD1. Trimming removed 4 bases from V and 0 bases from J; junction bases left unmatched: 4. CDR3 length: 15 residues. Looked up from germline, CDR1 is SNHLY and CDR2 is FYNNEI.

J is TRBJ2-6 and V is TRBV27; D not resolved. The CDR3 totals 18 residues. Trimming took off 5 bases at V and 5 bases at J, with 22 bases between the two ends. Germline V lookup: CDR1 MNHEY, CDR2 SMNVEV (reference sequence). The chain's CDR3 is CASSTNSWLQSRANVLTF. In nucleotides, the CDR3 is TGTGCCAGCAGTACGAATAGCTGGCTACAAAGTCGGGCCAACGTCCTGACTTTC.

The rearrangement uses TRBV5-4 and TRBJ1-1; D is ambiguous. V was shortened by 1 base and J by 3 bases, with 19 bases between the two germline ends. Germline V CDR1 and CDR2: SGHNT, YYREEE (reference sequence). This CDR3 has 17 residues. CDR3 sequence: CASSLKGAGQSYTEAFF. Written as DNA, the CDR3 is TGTGCCAGCAGCTTGAAGGGTGCCGGGCAGAGCTACACTGAAGCTTTCTTT. Complete variable domain (other parts from reference TRBV5-4 and TRBJ1-1): ETGVTQSPTHLIKTRGQQVTLRCSSQSGHNTVSWYQQALGQGPQFIFQYYREEENGRGNFPPRFSGLQFPNYSSELNVNALELDDSALYLCASSLKGAGQSYTEAFFGQGTRLTVV.

V and J are TRBV4-1 and TRBJ1-1; D is possibly TRBD1 (5 bases). The CDR3 length is 13 residues. V lost 5 bases and J lost 1, with 8 bases in between. Germline loops: CDR1 MGHRA, CDR2 YSYEKL. The chain's CDR3 is CASSATENTEAFF. The CDR3 DNA reads as TGCGCCAGCAGCGCGACAGAGAACACTGAAGCTTTCTTT.

The chain links TRBV29-1 to TRBJ2-3, with a possible D match to TRBD1 (5 bases). CDR1 is SQVTM, CDR2 ANQGSEA, per germline. The CDR3 has 12 amino acids. V dropped 4 bases and J dropped 2 bases, with 7 bases sitting between them. CDR3 in amino acids: CSVGRDTDTQYF. As DNA, the CDR3 is TGCAGCGTTGGCAGGGACACAGATACGCAGTATTTT.